The clone carrying this T cell receptor (beta chain) was observed a few times. V shed 3 bases, J shed 3 bases, and the junction held 9 bases outside the gene matches. Germline V gene lookup returns CDR1 SGHAT and CDR2 FQDESV (reference sequence). This CDR3 is 17 amino acids long. This sample is part of a study of blood T cells in healthy people across ages. A sample-barcoded 5' primer and a J-beta primer mix were used in a second PCR of roughly 7 to 12 cycles. TCRdb re-called the 5' RACE reads through MiXCR, storing one row per CDR3 protein. In the table there are 550,000 to 600,000 distinct CDR3 sequences, approximately 25% of which are singletons.

The specimen was blood. This clonotype was sampled from a woman aged 70-85 years in good health. The rearrangement uses TRBV11-1 and TRBJ2-1, with 9 bases that match TRBD2. CDR3 nucleotide sequence: TGTGCCAGCAGCTTTGACCGCGGGGGGGCTCTCTACAATGAGCAGTTCTTC. Its translation: CASSFDRGGALYNEQFF.